This T cell receptor beta chain was documented in a study of blood T cell repertoires in COVID-19. As for the study in general: Material from acute and convalescent COVID-19 was sourced from the United States, Italy and Spain.

The CDR3 spans 15 residues. V gave up 0 bases and J gave up 6 bases; unmatched junction bases: 4. Germline CDR1 is SGHNT and CDR2 is YYREEE (reference sequence). TCRdb's table, derived via immunoSEQ multiplex PCR, lists solely in-frame clones and lacks some. The table has around 60,000 clones, approximately 88% seen once. The receptor was derived from a man aged 55-75 years with COVID-19, enrolled during active disease. The chain links TRBV5-4 to TRBJ2-2; 8 bases align to TRBD1. The specimen was peripheral blood. The CDR3 loop is CASSLAQGAAGELFF. The CDR3 DNA reads TGTGCCAGCAGCTTGGCTCAGGGGGCGGCCGGGGAGCTGTTTTTT.